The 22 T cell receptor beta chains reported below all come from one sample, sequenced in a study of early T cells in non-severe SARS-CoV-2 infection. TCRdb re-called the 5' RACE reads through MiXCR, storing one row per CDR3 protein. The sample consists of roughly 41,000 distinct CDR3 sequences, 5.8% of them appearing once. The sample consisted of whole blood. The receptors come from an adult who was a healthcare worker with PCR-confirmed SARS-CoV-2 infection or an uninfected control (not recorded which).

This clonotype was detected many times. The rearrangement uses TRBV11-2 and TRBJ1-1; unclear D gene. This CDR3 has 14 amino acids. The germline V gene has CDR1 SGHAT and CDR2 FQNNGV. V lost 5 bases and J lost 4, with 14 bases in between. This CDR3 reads CASSPVYRGTEAFF. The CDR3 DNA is TGTGCCAGCAGCCCCGTGTATCGGGGCACTGAAGCTTTCTTT.

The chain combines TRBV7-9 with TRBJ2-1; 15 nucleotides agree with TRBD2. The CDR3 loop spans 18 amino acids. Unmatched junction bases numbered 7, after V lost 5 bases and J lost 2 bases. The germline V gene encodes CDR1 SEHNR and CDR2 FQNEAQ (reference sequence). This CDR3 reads CASSTRTSGRAAYNEQFF. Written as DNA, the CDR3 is TGTGCCAGCAGCACCCGGACTAGCGGGAGGGCCGCCTACAATGAGCAGTTCTTC.

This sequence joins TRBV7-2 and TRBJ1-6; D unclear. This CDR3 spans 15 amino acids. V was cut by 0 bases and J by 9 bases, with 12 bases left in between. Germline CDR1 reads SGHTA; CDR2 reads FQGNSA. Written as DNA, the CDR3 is TGTGCCAGCAGCTTAGCAGGTCACGGTGGTTCACCCCTCCACTTT. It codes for CASSLAGHGGSPLHF.

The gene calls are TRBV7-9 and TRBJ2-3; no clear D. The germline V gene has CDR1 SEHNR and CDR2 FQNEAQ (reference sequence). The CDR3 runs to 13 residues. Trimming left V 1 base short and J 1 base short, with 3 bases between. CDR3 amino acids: CASSLVGTDTQYF. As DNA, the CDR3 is TGTGCCAGCAGCTTAGTGGGCACAGATACGCAGTATTTT.

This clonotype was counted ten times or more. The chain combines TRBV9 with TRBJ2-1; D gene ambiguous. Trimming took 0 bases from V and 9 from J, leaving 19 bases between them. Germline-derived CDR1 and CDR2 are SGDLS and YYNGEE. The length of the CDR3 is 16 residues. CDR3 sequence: CASSVELTEMRFEQFF. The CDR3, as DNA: TGTGCCAGCAGCGTAGAACTAACGGAGATGAGGTTTGAGCAGTTCTTC.

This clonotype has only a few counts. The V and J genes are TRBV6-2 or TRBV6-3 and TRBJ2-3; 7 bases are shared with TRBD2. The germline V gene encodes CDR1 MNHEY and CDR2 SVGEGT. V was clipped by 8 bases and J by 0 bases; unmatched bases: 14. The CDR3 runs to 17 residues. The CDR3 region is CASGMTTSTLSTDTQYF. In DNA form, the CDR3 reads TGTGCCAGCGGGATGACGACTAGCACCCTAAGCACAGATACGCAGTATTTT.

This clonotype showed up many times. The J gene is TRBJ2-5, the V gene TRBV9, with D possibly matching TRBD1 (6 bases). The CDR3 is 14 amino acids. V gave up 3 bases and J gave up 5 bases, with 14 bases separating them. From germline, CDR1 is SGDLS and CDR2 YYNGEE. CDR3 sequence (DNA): TGTGCCAGCAGCGGAGGGACAAACGTTGAGACCCAGTACTTC. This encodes CASSGGTNVETQYF.

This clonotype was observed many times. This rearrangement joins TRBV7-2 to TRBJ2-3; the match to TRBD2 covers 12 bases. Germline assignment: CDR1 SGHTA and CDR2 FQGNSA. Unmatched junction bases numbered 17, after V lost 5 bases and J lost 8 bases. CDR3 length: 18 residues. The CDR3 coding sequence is TGTGCCAGCAGCCCCCCCGGACTAGCGGGGCAGCCCGGTGGTACGCAGTATTTT. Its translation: CASSPPGLAGQPGGTQYF.

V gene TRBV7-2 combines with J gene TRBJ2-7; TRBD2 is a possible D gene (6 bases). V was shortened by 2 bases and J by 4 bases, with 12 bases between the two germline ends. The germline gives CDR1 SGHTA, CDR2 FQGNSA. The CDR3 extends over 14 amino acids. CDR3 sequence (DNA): TGTGCCAGCAGCTTAACTGGGGGGTTGTACGAGCAGTACTTC. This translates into CASSLTGGLYEQYF.

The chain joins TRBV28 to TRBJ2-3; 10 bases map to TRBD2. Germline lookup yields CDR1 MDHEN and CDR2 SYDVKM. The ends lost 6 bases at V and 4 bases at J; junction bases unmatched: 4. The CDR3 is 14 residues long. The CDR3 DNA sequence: TGTGCCAGCAGACCAGCGGGAGGGCCAGATACGCAGTATTTT. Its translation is CASRPAGGPDTQYF.

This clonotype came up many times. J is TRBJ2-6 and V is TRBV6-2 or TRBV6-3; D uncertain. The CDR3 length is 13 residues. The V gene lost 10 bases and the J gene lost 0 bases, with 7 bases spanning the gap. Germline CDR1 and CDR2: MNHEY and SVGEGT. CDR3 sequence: CAIQLSGANVLTF. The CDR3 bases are TGTGCCATCCAACTCTCTGGGGCCAACGTCCTGACTTTC.

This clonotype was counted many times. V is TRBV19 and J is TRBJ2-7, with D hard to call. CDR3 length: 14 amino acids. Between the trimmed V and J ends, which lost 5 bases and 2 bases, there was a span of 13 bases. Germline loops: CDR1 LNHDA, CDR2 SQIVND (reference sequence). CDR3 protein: CASSLRAYPYEQYF. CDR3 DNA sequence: TGTGCCAGTAGTCTCCGGGCGTATCCCTACGAGCAGTACTTC.

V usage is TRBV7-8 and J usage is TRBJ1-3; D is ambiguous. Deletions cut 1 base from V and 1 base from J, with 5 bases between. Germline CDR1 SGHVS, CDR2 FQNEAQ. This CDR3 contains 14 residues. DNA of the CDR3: TGTGCCAGCAGCTTAGTGGGGTCTGGAAACACCATATATTTT. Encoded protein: CASSLVGSGNTIYF.

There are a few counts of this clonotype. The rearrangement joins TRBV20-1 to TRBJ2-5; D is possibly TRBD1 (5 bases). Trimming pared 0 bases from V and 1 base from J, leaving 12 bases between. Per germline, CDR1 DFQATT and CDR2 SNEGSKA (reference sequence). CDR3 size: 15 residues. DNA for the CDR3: TGCAGTGCTAGAGATCCTACAGGTTCCCAAGAGACCCAGTACTTC. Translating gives CSARDPTGSQETQYF.

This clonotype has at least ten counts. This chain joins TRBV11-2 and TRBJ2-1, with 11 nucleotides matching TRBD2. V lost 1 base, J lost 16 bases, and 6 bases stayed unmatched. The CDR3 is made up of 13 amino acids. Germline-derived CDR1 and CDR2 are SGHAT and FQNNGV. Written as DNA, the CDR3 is TGTGCCAGCAGCTTAGGGCTAGCGGGAGGTGGCTTCTTC. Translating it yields CASSLGLAGGGFF. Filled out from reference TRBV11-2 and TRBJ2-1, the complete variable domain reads EAGVAQSPRYKIIEKRQSVAFWCNPISGHATLYWYQQILGQGPKLLIQFQNNGVVDDSQLPKDRFSAERLKGVDSTLKIQPAKLEDSAVYLCASSLGLAGGGFFGPGTRLTVL.

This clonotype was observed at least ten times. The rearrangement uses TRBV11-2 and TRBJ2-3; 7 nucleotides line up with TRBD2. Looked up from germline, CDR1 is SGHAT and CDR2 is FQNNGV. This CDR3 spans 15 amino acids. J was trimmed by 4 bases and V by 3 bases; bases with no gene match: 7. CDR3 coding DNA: TGTGCCAGCAGCTTCTCCAGCGGGACCTCAGATACGCAGTATTTT. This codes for CASSFSSGTSDTQYF.

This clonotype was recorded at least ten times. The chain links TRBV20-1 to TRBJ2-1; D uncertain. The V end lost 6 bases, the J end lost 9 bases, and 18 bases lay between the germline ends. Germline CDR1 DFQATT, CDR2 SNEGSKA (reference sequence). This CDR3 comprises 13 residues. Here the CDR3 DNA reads TGCAGTGCGGCCGGGCCCCTCACCGGTGAGCAGTTCTTC. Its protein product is CSAAGPLTGEQFF.

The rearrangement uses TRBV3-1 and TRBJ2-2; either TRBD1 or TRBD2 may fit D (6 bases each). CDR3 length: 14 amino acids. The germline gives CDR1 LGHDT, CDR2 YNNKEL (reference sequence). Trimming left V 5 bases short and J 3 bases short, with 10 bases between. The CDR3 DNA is TGTGCCAGCAGCATCGGGGGCCACACCGGGGAGCTGTTTTTT. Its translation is CASSIGGHTGELFF.

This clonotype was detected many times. This CDR3 is CASSQAGAQFDNSPLHF. DNA for the CDR3: TGTGCCAGCAGCCAAGCCGGGGCGCAGTTCGATAATTCACCCCTCCACTTT. The chain joins TRBV4-2 to TRBJ1-6; D may be TRBD1 (5 bases). The CDR3 consists of 17 residues. Germline V CDR1 and CDR2: LGHNA, YNFKEQ. V lost 1 base to trimming and J lost 5 bases, with 15 bases between them.

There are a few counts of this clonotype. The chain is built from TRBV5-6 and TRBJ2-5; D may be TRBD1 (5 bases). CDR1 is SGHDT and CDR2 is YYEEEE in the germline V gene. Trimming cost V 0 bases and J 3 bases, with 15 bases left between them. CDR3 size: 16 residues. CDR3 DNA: TGTGCCAGCAGCTTGGTCCCCCACGACAGAGAAGAGACCCAGTACTTC. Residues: CASSLVPHDREETQYF.

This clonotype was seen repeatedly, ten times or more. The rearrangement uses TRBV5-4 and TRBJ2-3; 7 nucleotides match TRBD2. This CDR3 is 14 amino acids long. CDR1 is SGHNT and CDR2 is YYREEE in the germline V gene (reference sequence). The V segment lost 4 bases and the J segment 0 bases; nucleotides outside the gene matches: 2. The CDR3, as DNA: TGTGCCAGCAGCCCAGCGGGAAGCACAGATACGCAGTATTTT. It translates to CASSPAGSTDTQYF. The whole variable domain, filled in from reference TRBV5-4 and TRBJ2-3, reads ETGVTQSPTHLIKTRGQQVTLRCSSQSGHNTVSWYQQALGQGPQFIFQYYREEENGRGNFPPRFSGLQFPNYSSELNVNALELDDSALYLCASSPAGSTDTQYFGPGTRLTVL.

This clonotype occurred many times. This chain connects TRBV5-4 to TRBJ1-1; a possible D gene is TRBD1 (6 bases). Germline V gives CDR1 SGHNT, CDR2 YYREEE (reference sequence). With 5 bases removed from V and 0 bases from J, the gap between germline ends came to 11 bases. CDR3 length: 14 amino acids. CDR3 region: CASRRGNLNTEAFF. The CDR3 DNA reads TGTGCCAGCAGGAGGGGGAATCTGAACACTGAAGCTTTCTTT.